This T cell receptor (beta chain) stems from a study of shared clonotypes between healthy human individuals. Across the whole study: The cohort had a couple of women and three men, ages 18 to 49. Study-wide results and limits: The sole specimen, blood, was sampled, and tissue repertoires likely differ. Richness estimates generally favored naive over memory subsets.

Naive CD8 populations comprised CD45RO-negative cells positively selected for CCR7, excluding terminally differentiated effector memory CD45RA+ cells. Comments on this clone: Its antigen is unknown.

This table comes from immunoSEQ multiplex PCR, and its TCRdb copy is limited to in-frame clones, with some not included. This table holds about 2.2 million clones, more than 85% found once. V lost 1 base and J lost 5; bases outside the gene matches: 10. CDR3 length: 16 amino acids. Germline CDR1 is KGHSY and CDR2 is FQNENV. This receptor was taken from a young man in good health. Some clones in this sample may be carry-over from other donors' samples. V is TRBV16 and J is TRBJ2-7, with 8 positions matching TRBD1. Source material: naive CD8+ T cells from PBMCs. CDR3 in DNA: TGTGCCAGCAGCCAATATGAGACAGGGGATTCGGACGAGCAGTACTTC. It translates to CASSQYETGDSDEQYF. Filled out from reference TRBV16 and TRBJ2-7, the complete variable domain reads GEEVAQTPKHLVRGEGQKAKLYCAPIKGHSYVFWYQQVLKNEFKFLISFQNENVFDETGMPKERFSAKCLPNSPCSLEIQATKLEDSAVYFCASSQYETGDSDEQYFGPGTRLTVT.